Listed below are T cell receptor beta chains from one sample, sequenced in a study of CD8+ T cells in alopecia areata. Sequencing used immunoSEQ multiplex PCR; TCRdb keeps in-frame clones, though not all of them. Among 65,000 to 90,000 clones listed, roughly half were seen once. Sequencing was done on a sample of NKG2D-high CD8+ T cells sorted from blood. These receptors were taken from a human donor with alopecia areata. The CDR3 runs from the conserved cysteine through the conserved F or W. The D gene is left open where the match is weak. Clone size is shown for a subset of rows, as once, few, many or a class of expanded clone.

TRBJ2-7,NA,NA,TRBV4-1,TGCGCCAGCAGCCAGACGGGGACCCACGAGCAGTACTTC,CASSQTGTHEQYF
TRBJ1-5,NA,once,TRBV27,TGTGCCAGCAGTTTTTCGGGACAGCCCCAGCATTTT,CASSFSGQPQHF
TRBJ1-4,TRBD1,NA,TRBV2,TGTGCCAGCAGGCCGGGACAGGGAGATGAAAAACTGTTTTTT,CASRPGQGDEKLFF
TRBJ2-3,NA,few,TRBV19,TGTGCCAGTAGTCTAGGACCGAGCGCAGATACGCAGTATTTT,CASSLGPSADTQYF
TRBJ2-7,NA,many,TRBV13,TGTGCCAGCAGCTTAGAGGGTGACGAGCAGTACTTC,CASSLEGDEQYF
TRBJ2-3,NA,few,TRBV29-1,TGCAGCGTAGACTGGGAGGGCACAGATACGCAGTATTTT,CSVDWEGTDTQYF
TRBJ2-1,NA,NA,TRBV7-9,TGTGCCAGCTCTAATACGGCGATTGAGCAGTTCTTC,CASSNTAIEQFF
TRBJ2-1,NA,NA,TRBV27,TGTGCCAGCAGTTTTCAAGCGGGCCCTAAACATGAGCAGTTCTTC,CASSFQAGPKHEQFF
TRBJ2-5,NA,NA,TRBV19,TGTGCCAGTAGTGGTTGGAACCAAGAGACCCAGTACTTC,CASSGWNQETQYF
TRBJ2-4,TRBD1,NA,TRBV29-1,TGCAGCGTTGGCGGGACAGGGGTAGCCAAAAACATTCAGTACTTC,CSVGGTGVAKNIQYF
TRBJ2-1,TRBD2,NA,TRBV13,TGTGCCAGCAGCGACGGGACTAGCGGCTACAATGAGCAGTTCTTC,CASSDGTSGYNEQFF
TRBJ2-7,TRBD2,NA,TRBV29-1,TGCAGCGGCGGGGGGGGTAACTCCTACGAGCAGTACTTC,CSGGGGNSYEQYF
TRBJ1-2,NA,NA,TRBV2,TGTGCCAGCAGCGCAAACTTTAGAGAAGTTGGCTATGGCTACACCTTC,CASSANFREVGYGYTF
TRBJ2-3,NA,NA,TRBV2,TGTGCCAGCAGTGAGTCCTCCCACGGTACGCAGTATTTT,CASSESSHGTQYF
TRBJ2-5,TRBD2,NA,TRBV29-1,TGCAGCGTCGATAGCGGGGCCCAAGAGACCCAGTACTTC,CSVDSGAQETQYF
TRBJ2-3,NA,NA,TRBV2,TGTGCCAGCGGGGAGACTCGTTCATATACGCAGTATTTT,CASGETRSYTQYF
TRBJ2-5,TRBD1,few,TRBV30,TGTGCCTGGACGGGACAGTCCCAGGAGACCCAGTACTTC,CAWTGQSQETQYF
TRBJ2-7,NA,NA,TRBV10-3,TGTGCCATCAGTGAGGGCGGAGACTACGAGCAGTACTTC,CAISEGGDYEQYF
TRBJ2-2,TRBD2,few,TRBV29-1,TGCAGCGTCGGCGGGGAGGGCGGATCCGGGGAGCTGTTTTTT,CSVGGEGGSGELFF
TRBJ1-6,NA,NA,TRBV19,TGTGCCAGTACGGCCGGGAATTCACCCCTCCACTTT,CASTAGNSPLHF
TRBJ2-1,NA,few,TRBV11-2,TGTGCCAGCAGCCTCGGCAGTGCGGTCAGCTCCTACAATGAGCAGTTCTTC,CASSLGSAVSSYNEQFF
TRBJ1-4,NA,NA,TRBV5-6,TGTGCCAGCAGCTTGAGGGCGGTTAATGAAAAACTGTTTTTT,CASSLRAVNEKLFF
TRBJ2-7,NA,NA,TRBV27,TGTGCCAGCAGTTACGAGGGGACCTCCTACGAGCAGTACTTC,CASSYEGTSYEQYF
TRBJ2-1,NA,once,TRBV14,TGTGCCAGCAGCCAAAGGGAAAGCTCCTACAATGAGCAGTTCTTC,CASSQRESSYNEQFF
TRBJ2-2,NA,NA,TRBV28,TGTGCCAGCAGTTTGATCAGGGAATTCGGGGAGCTGTTTTTT,CASSLIREFGELFF
TRBJ2-1,TRBD1,few,TRBV29-1,TGCAGCGTTGACTCGGGACAGGGAATCTACAATGAGCAGTTCTTC,CSVDSGQGIYNEQFF
TRBJ2-5,NA,few,TRBV7-9,TGTGCCAGCGGAAGTACAGTTGTCCAGTACTTC,CASGSTVVQYF
TRBJ2-2,NA,NA,TRBV10-1,TGCGCCAGCAGCTTGCATTCTAGAGCCGGGGAGCTGTTTTTT,CASSLHSRAGELFF
TRBJ2-7,NA,NA,TRBV7-8,TGTGCCAGCAGCTTATCTCCGGGCGGGATGACCTACGAGCAGTACTTC,CASSLSPGGMTYEQYF
TRBJ2-5,TRBD1,NA,TRBV30,TGTGCCTGGAGACTAGGGGGCCCAAGATACCAAGAGACCCAGTACTTC,CAWRLGGPRYQETQYF
TRBJ2-7,NA,few,TRBV28,TGTGCCAGCAGATCCCCCAGCGAGCAGTACTTC,CASRSPSEQYF
TRBJ2-7,NA,NA,TRBV5-1,TGCGCCAGCAGCTTGGAGACTACCTACGAGCAGTACTTC,CASSLETTYEQYF
TRBJ1-1,NA,few,TRBV10-3,TGTGCCATCAGTGACGGTGTGCAGGGCACTGAAGCTTTCTTT,CAISDGVQGTEAFF
TRBJ1-1,NA,few,TRBV9,TGTGCCAGCAGCGTAGGAAGTTTAGGGATCACTGAAGCTTTCTTT,CASSVGSLGITEAFF
TRBJ2-5,NA,few,TRBV29-1,TGCAGCGTGTTAACAGGAGAAGAGACCCAGTACTTC,CSVLTGEETQYF
TRBJ1-2,NA,NA,TRBV27,TGTGCCAGCAGGGGACAAGGCTATGGCTACACCTTC,CASRGQGYGYTF
TRBJ1-3,NA,NA,TRBV27,TGTGCCAGCAGTTTGGTCGGTGGAAACACCATATATTTT,CASSLVGGNTIYF
TRBJ1-1,NA,few,TRBV5-1,TGCGCCAGCAGCGATGCGGGGGAACTGGTGGAAGCTTTCTTT,CASSDAGELVEAFF
TRBJ2-7,NA,NA,TRBV30,TGTGCCTGGAGCGACACCCTCGGAGAGCAGTACTTC,CAWSDTLGEQYF
TRBJ1-5,NA,NA,TRBV28,TGTGCCAGCAATCGGGGGGGGAGTCAGCCCCAGCATTTT,CASNRGGSQPQHF
TRBJ2-2,NA,once,TRBV25-1,TGTGCCAGCAGCCCGGGGGCAGGCACCGGGGAGCTGTTTTTT,CASSPGAGTGELFF
TRBJ2-1,NA,NA,TRBV28,TGTGCCAGCAGTTTTGGCGGGGGCAACAATGAGCAGTTCTTC,CASSFGGGNNEQFF
TRBJ2-7,TRBD1,NA,TRBV4-1,TGCGCCAGCAGCCTCGACCGGGACAGGGACTACGAGCAGTACTTC,CASSLDRDRDYEQYF
TRBJ2-1,TRBD1,few,TRBV29-1,TGCAGCGTTGGGACAGGGTATCTCAATGAGCAGTTCTTC,CSVGTGYLNEQFF
TRBJ1-5,NA,NA,TRBV6-5,TGTGCCAGCAGTTACGTGGGGGGCAGTCAGCCCCAGCATTTT,CASSYVGGSQPQHF
TRBJ2-7,NA,NA,TRBV9,TGTGCCAGCAGCGAAGGGCCTAGCTCCTACGAGCAGTACTTC,CASSEGPSSYEQYF
TRBJ2-1,NA,NA,TRBV7-2,TGTGCCAGCAGCTTAGGAACCTTTTGGGATGAGCAGTTCTTC,CASSLGTFWDEQFF
TRBJ2-7,NA,few,TRBV7-2,TGTGCCAGCAGCTTAAACTATCTAGCTGGCTACGAGCAGTACTTC,CASSLNYLAGYEQYF
TRBJ2-5,NA,NA,TRBV9,TGTGCCAGCAGCCTTCCTAGGAACGGCATTCAAGAGACCCAGTACTTC,CASSLPRNGIQETQYF
TRBJ2-1,NA,NA,TRBV18,TGTGCCAGCTCACCCCCCCATCGTCCCCCCGGGGAGCAGTTCTTC,CASSPPHRPPGEQFF
TRBJ2-5,NA,few,TRBV27,TGTGCCAGCAGTAGAGGGGAGACCCAGTACTTC,CASSRGETQYF
TRBJ2-2,NA,NA,TRBV2,TGTGCCAGCCCGGGACCAAACACCGGGGAGCTGTTTTTT,CASPGPNTGELFF